The following is a TCR beta chain sequence with its context. No antigen is known for it. The sample belongs to a study of graft-versus-host responses after intestinal transplantation. The overall study: Anti-thymocyte globulin was used for induction in all recipients, who then took tacrolimus and steroids for roughly three years.

Sequencing was performed with immunoSEQ multiplex PCR; in TCRdb, only in-frame clones are kept and a portion is missing. Among about 93,000 clones listed, around 93% were seen once. Study-level findings and limits: GvH clones turned up in recipient marrow; some had shown up first in ileum or blood. HvG clone declines early post-transplant were associated with peak circulating GvH levels.

Germline trimming cut 5 bases from V and 10 bases from J; bases unmatched to any gene: 12. The CDR3 loop spans 15 amino acids. The germline V gene encodes CDR1 MNHEY and CDR2 SMNVEV (reference sequence). The material was unstimulated CD8+ T cells sorted from spleen or lymph node cells, obtained before intestinal transplant. The receptor's source is a human donor who received an intestinal transplant. The chain couples TRBV27 to TRBJ2-1; 9 nucleotides match TRBD2. The CDR3 reads CASSPRAGGLGEQFF. The CDR3 region has the DNA TGTGCCAGCAGTCCCAGGGCGGGGGGGCTGGGAGAGCAGTTCTTC.